The 20 T cell receptor beta chains in this list originate from one sample, sequenced in a study of blood T cells in healthy people across ages. Next came a second PCR, run for about 7 to 12 cycles, which used a sample-barcoded 5' primer along with a J-beta primer mix. TCRdb reanalysed the 5' RACE reads using MiXCR and keeps one entry per CDR3 protein. The table lists roughly 1.9 million distinct CDR3 sequences, roughly 43% of them singletons. Sequencing was carried out using blood. All receptors come from a human donor in good health.

This chain uses TRBV20-1 with TRBJ1-2, with D possibly being TRBD1 (5 bases). CDR1 and CDR2 from the germline V gene are DFQATT and SNEGSKA (reference sequence). The CDR3 is made up of 12 amino acids. V lost 5 bases and J lost 4, with 11 bases in between. The CDR3 sequence: CSALQVTYGYTF. The CDR3 coding sequence is TGCAGTGCTTTACAGGTTACCTATGGCTACACCTTC.

Points on this clonotype: The junction shows a germline mismatch at one end, possibly a read error. The chain uses TRBV11-2 and TRBJ1-1; no clear D gene. The germline V gene has CDR1 SGHAT and CDR2 FQNNGV. This CDR3 is built from 15 residues. The chain's CDR3 is CANSLGPGLNTEAFF. CDR3 coding DNA: TGTGCCAACAGCTTAGGCCCGGGATTGAACACTGAAGCTTTCTTT.

V is TRBV14 and J is TRBJ2-3; 8 nucleotides agree with TRBD1. CDR1 is SGHDN and CDR2 is FVKESK in the germline V gene. CDR3 length equals 14 residues. The V gene end was trimmed by 2 bases and the J gene end by 4 bases; junction bases not matched to a gene: 2. This CDR3 reads CASSQTQGADTQYF. The CDR3 coding sequence is TGTGCCAGCAGCCAAACACAGGGGGCAGATACGCAGTATTTT.

About this clonotype: Compared with germline, one end of the junction differs, possibly owing to a read error. The CDR3 sequence: CSVDVPGLDNIRYF. As DNA, the CDR3 is TGCAGCGTCGACGTCCCGGGACTGGATAACATTCGGTACTTC. This chain joins TRBV29-1 and TRBJ2-4; tentatively, D is TRBD2 (6 bases). Germline CDR1 is SQVTM and CDR2 is ANQGSEA. The CDR3 consists of 14 residues.

V and J are TRBV15 and TRBJ1-1; 7 bases match TRBD1. The germline V gene has CDR1 LNHNV and CDR2 YYDKDF (reference sequence). The CDR3 spans 15 residues. Trimming removed 5 bases from V and 1 base from J; junction bases left unmatched: 7. The CDR3 region is CATSEDRASNTEAFF. The CDR3 region has the DNA TGTGCCACCAGCGAAGACAGGGCCTCGAACACTGAAGCTTTCTTT.

With respect to this clonotype: The junction departs from germline at one end; a sequencing error may be responsible. This sequence joins TRBV11-2 and TRBJ2-7; tentatively, D is TRBD1 (6 bases). There are 14 residues in the CDR3. CDR1 and CDR2 (germline): SGHAT, FQNNGV. The CDR3 spells CANSALTGNYEQYF. DNA of the CDR3: TGTGCCAACAGCGCACTAACAGGGAACTACGAGCAGTACTTC.

This clonotype came up a few times. This chain connects TRBV4-1 to TRBJ2-3; D is unresolved. CDR3 length: 13 residues. In germline, CDR1 is MGHRA, CDR2 YSYEKL. Trimming shortened V by 6 bases and J by 2 bases, and 9 bases separated the two germline ends. The CDR3 is CASRPGFTDTQYF. In DNA, the CDR3 is TGCGCCAGCAGACCAGGATTCACAGATACGCAGTATTTT.

The chain recombines TRBV29-1 with TRBJ2-1; possible D gene TRBD2, 7 bases. Trimming stripped 3 bases from V and 14 bases from J, with 14 bases between. The CDR3 contains 11 residues. CDR1 is SQVTM, CDR2 ANQGSEA, per germline. The CDR3 reads CSVEGGAREFF. The CDR3 DNA reads TGCAGCGTTGAGGGGGGGGCTAGAGAGTTCTTC.

This rearrangement joins TRBV4-3 to TRBJ2-5, with 9 bases matching TRBD1. The CDR3 runs 19 residues. The J segment lost 5 bases and the V segment lost 3 bases, leaving 19 bases of the junction unmatched. Germline CDR1 reads LGHNA; CDR2 reads YSLEER. CDR3 nucleotide sequence: TGCGCCAGCAGCCAGGAACTACAAGCAGGGACAGGGATGATGGAGACCCAGTACTTC. This gives the protein CASSQELQAGTGMMETQYF.

The CDR3 DNA reads TGTGCCAGCAATACCCGATCGGGGGCGGGGACCACAGATACGCAGTATTTT. Its translation: CASNTRSGAGTTDTQYF. V and J are TRBV7-9 and TRBJ2-3; possibly TRBD1 or TRBD2 for D (6 bases each). CDR1 is SEHNR, CDR2 FQNEAQ, per germline (reference sequence). V shed 7 bases and J shed 2 bases, with 22 bases lying between them. The CDR3 spans 17 residues. Supplemented by reference TRBV7-9 and TRBJ2-3, the full variable domain reads DTGVSQNPRHKITKRGQNVTFRCDPISEHNRLYWYRQTLGQGPEFLTYFQNEAQLEKSRLLSDRFSAERPKGSFSTLEIQRTEQGDSAMYLCASNTRSGAGTTDTQYFGPGTRLTVL.

J is TRBJ1-1 and V is TRBV7-3; D remains unclear. Germline CDR1 reads SGHTA; CDR2 reads FQGTGA. The V gene lost 2 bases and the J gene lost 3 bases, with 7 bases spanning the gap. The CDR3 runs 13 residues. CDR3 amino acids: CASSLQMDTEAFF. CDR3 coding DNA: TGTGCCAGCAGCTTACAAATGGACACTGAAGCTTTCTTT.

This clonotype has only one observation. The chain combines TRBV9 with TRBJ1-2; no firm D call. Germline V lookup: CDR1 SGDLS, CDR2 YYNGEE. The V gene lost 2 bases and the J gene lost 5 bases, with 25 bases spanning the gap. There are 18 residues in the CDR3. The CDR3 protein is CASSVDLLGPGHEYGYTF. CDR3 coding DNA: TGTGCCAGCAGCGTCGACTTACTTGGCCCCGGGCATGAGTATGGCTACACCTTC. Full variable domain (remainder filled in from reference TRBV9 and TRBJ1-2): DSGVTQTPKHLITATGQRVTLRCSPRSGDLSVYWYQQSLDQGLQFLIQYYNGEERAKGNILERFSAQQFPDLHSELNLSSLELGDSALYFCASSVDLLGPGHEYGYTFGSGTRLTVV.

The CDR3 DNA reads TGTGCCAGCAGCCCCCTCCCAGGCGGCGAGCAGTACTTC. It codes for CASSPLPGGEQYF. The chain carries TRBV7-2 and TRBJ2-7; no reliable D call. The CDR3 totals 13 residues. V lost 5 bases, J lost 6 bases, and 14 bases lay in between. Germline CDR1 is SGHTA and CDR2 is FQGNSA.

The chain is built from TRBV28 and TRBJ2-5, with D possibly being TRBD1 (6 bases). Germline V gene sequence: CDR1 MDHEN, CDR2 SYDVKM. With 3 bases removed from V and 5 bases from J, the gap between germline ends came to 19 bases. This CDR3 is built from 16 residues. CDR3 DNA sequence: TGTGCCAGCAGTTTTGAATGGGACACCTTTGAGGAGACCCAGTACTTC. Translated, it gives CASSFEWDTFEETQYF.

The CDR3 DNA reads TGTGCCAGCAGCGCGGGACTACCCGGCACAGATACGCAGTATTTT. Amino acids: CASSAGLPGTDTQYF. The genes are TRBV9 and TRBJ2-3; 7 bases map to TRBD2. The CDR3 runs 15 residues. Germline CDR1 and CDR2: SGDLS and YYNGEE. Trimming at V came to 3 bases and at J to 1 base, leaving 5 bases not matched to a gene.

V and J are TRBV20-1 and TRBJ1-2; TRBD1 might be the D (5 bases). The CDR3 runs to 13 residues. CDR1 is DFQATT, CDR2 SNEGSKA, per germline (reference sequence). V gave up 3 bases and J gave up 1 base, with 9 bases separating them. The CDR3, as DNA: TGCAGTGCTAGTTTCAGGGATAACTATGGCTACACCTTC. Amino acid sequence: CSASFRDNYGYTF.

This chain uses TRBV9 with TRBJ2-1; no clear D. The CDR3 consists of 15 residues. Germline CDR1 SGDLS, CDR2 YYNGEE. V was trimmed by 4 bases and J by 2 bases, leaving 13 bases between them. CDR3 sequence reads: CASSPTEFPYNEQFF. CDR3 DNA sequence: TGTGCCAGCAGCCCCACGGAATTTCCCTACAATGAGCAGTTCTTC.

The DNA of the CDR3 is TGTGCCAGCAGCTCCGCGAGGGGAGCCCGCACAGATACGCAGTATTTT. Translation: CASSSARGARTDTQYF. The chain links TRBV7-2 to TRBJ2-3, with D perhaps TRBD1 or TRBD2 (5 bases each). Trimming pared 4 bases from V and 1 base from J, leaving 15 bases between. This CDR3 comprises 16 residues. Per the germline V gene, CDR1 is SGHTA and CDR2 is FQGNSA.

This clonotype was seen once. A read error may account for a junction end that differs from germline. The gene calls are TRBV5-1 and TRBJ2-7, with TRBD1 identical over 7 bases. Germline loops: CDR1 SGHRS, CDR2 YFSETQ. The CDR3 has 14 residues. CDR3 DNA sequence: TGCGCCAGCAGCCCAGGGACAGCAGCCTACGGGCAGTACTTC. Protein product: CASSPGTAAYGQYF.

The table lists this clonotype with a few counts. J is TRBJ2-7 and V is TRBV28; 9 nucleotides align to TRBD1. J was trimmed by 6 bases and V by 5 bases; bases with no gene match: 11. The CDR3 is made up of 15 amino acids. CDR1 and CDR2 from the germline V gene are MDHEN and SYDVKM. The CDR3 here is CASSPRGQGHLEQYF. In DNA, the CDR3 is TGTGCCAGCAGTCCACGGGGACAGGGTCACCTCGAGCAGTACTTC.